These 22 T cell receptor beta chains were all obtained from the same sample, sequenced in a study of blood T cells in healthy people across ages. A second roughly 6 to 12 cycle PCR used barcoded and J-beta primers. From the 5' RACE reads, TCRdb called clonotypes with MiXCR, one entry per CDR3 protein. Among approximately 960,000 distinct CDR3 sequences listed, roughly 29% were seen once. The same sample was also studied in work on T cells of mothers and their children.

The specimen sequenced was blood. These receptor sequences come from a woman aged 40 to 50 in good health.

This clonotype was seen more than once but under ten times. The chain carries TRBV7-2 and TRBJ2-7, with D hard to call. Germline-derived CDR1 and CDR2 are SGHTA and FQGNSA. The CDR3 runs 14 residues. The V end lost 10 bases, the J end lost 2 bases, and 18 bases lay between the germline ends. The CDR3 sequence is CAISPPRKPYEQYF. The CDR3 bases are TGTGCCATCTCGCCCCCGAGAAAGCCCTACGAGCAGTACTTC.

In its sample, this clonotype was seen once. V is TRBV25-1 and J is TRBJ2-3; D unresolved. Trimming cost V 3 bases and J 3 bases, with 16 bases left between them. Germline CDR1 reads MGHDK; CDR2 reads SYGVNS. This CDR3 spans 16 amino acids. The CDR3 spells CASSDIMNSITDTQYF. Here the CDR3 DNA reads TGTGCCAGCAGTGATATAATGAACAGTATTACAGATACGCAGTATTTT.

V and J are TRBV5-6 and TRBJ2-7; weak D call: TRBD1 (5 bases). The CDR3 spans 15 residues. V lost 0 bases and J 2 bases, leaving 12 bases between the germline ends. From germline, CDR1 is SGHDT and CDR2 YYEEEE. Here the CDR3 reads CASSLGQFRTYEQYF. The CDR3 region has the DNA TGTGCCAGCAGCTTGGGACAGTTTCGAACCTACGAGCAGTACTTC.

This clonotype was detected ten times or more. Possible read error: a much larger clone is one base away. The genes are TRBV3-1 and TRBJ2-5; 7 nucleotides agree with TRBD2. The CDR3 consists of 11 residues. Germline values: CDR1 LGHDT, CDR2 YNNKEL (reference sequence). Losses at the gene ends were 4 bases for V and 11 bases for J; bases not matched to a gene: 4. The CDR3 here is CASSRGREQYF. The CDR3 DNA reads TGTGCCAGCAGCCGAGGGAGGGAGCAGTACTTC.

The chain employs TRBV24-1 and TRBJ2-5, with D perhaps assigned TRBD1 or TRBD2 (5 bases each). The J call may not be correct, given that the DNA end is closer to TRBJ2-7. Germline V gene lookup returns CDR1 KGHDR and CDR2 SFDVKD. The CDR3 covers 15 residues. The CDR3 region has the DNA TGTGCCACCGCGAACCTAAGGGGCAGGGACGACGAGCAGTACTTC. It encodes CATANLRGRDDEQYF.

Notes on this clonotype: A much larger clone sits a single nucleotide away, making a read error possible. The chain has TRBV7-9 and TRBJ2-7; D possibly corresponds to TRBD2 (5 bases). The CDR3 contains 13 residues. Per germline, CDR1 SEHNR and CDR2 FQNEAQ (reference sequence). CDR3 residues: CASSRVGVYGQYF. CDR3 coding DNA: TGTGCCAGCTCCCGGGTCGGGGTCTACGGGCAGTACTTC.

This clonotype was seen a few times. This sequence joins TRBV7-2 and TRBJ2-2, with D hard to call. The V and J ends lost 1 base and 2 bases respectively, with 11 bases between them. This CDR3 is 16 amino acids long. Per germline, CDR1 SGHTA and CDR2 FQGNSA. The CDR3 DNA reads as TGTGCCAGCAGCTTAGAGAGTCCCTTAAACACCGGGGAGCTGTTTTTT. Amino acid sequence: CASSLESPLNTGELFF.

The chain is built from TRBV9 and TRBJ2-1; D not certain. The CDR3 is 15 amino acids. The germline gives CDR1 SGDLS, CDR2 YYNGEE. V was clipped by 0 bases and J by 0 bases, with 7 bases between them. CDR3 sequence (DNA): TGTGCCAGCAGCGTAGAGTGGGACTCCTACAATGAGCAGTTCTTC. As protein: CASSVEWDSYNEQFF.

There are many counts of this clonotype. The chain recombines TRBV4-2 with TRBJ2-7; 7 bases agree with TRBD2. The CDR3 runs to 15 residues. Germline V gene lookup returns CDR1 LGHNA and CDR2 YNFKEQ. The V and J ends lost 0 bases and 1 base, in that order; junction bases with no gene match: 3. CDR3 residues: CASSQEGGDSYEQYF. In nucleotides, the CDR3 is TGTGCCAGCAGCCAAGAGGGAGGGGATTCCTACGAGCAGTACTTC.

Points on this clonotype: One base away lies a much larger clone, so this may be a sequencing read error. The J gene is TRBJ1-4, the V gene TRBV4-1; 8 nucleotides agree with TRBD1. Germline CDR1 is MGHRA and CDR2 is YSYEKL. The trim removed 1 base at V and 3 bases at J, leaving 1 base unmatched. This CDR3 is built from 15 residues. The CDR3 region is CASSQAQGANEKLFF. In DNA, the CDR3 is TGCGCCAGCAGCCAAGCACAGGGGGCTAATGAAAAACTGTTTTTT.

This clonotype came up many times. The J gene is TRBJ1-2, the V gene TRBV12-3 or TRBV12-4; maybe TRBD1 (5 bases). The V end lost 4 bases, the J end lost 2 bases, and 8 bases lay between the germline ends. CDR3 length equals 13 residues. CDR3 coding DNA: TGTGCCAGCAGTTCAGGGTTGAACTATGGCTACACCTTC. This sequence encodes CASSSGLNYGYTF.

The chain couples TRBV15 to TRBJ1-5; D is unclear. Germline CDR1 is LNHNV and CDR2 is YYDKDF (reference sequence). This CDR3 has 14 amino acids. The V end was cut by 1 base, the J end by 4 bases, with 8 bases between. CDR3 sequence: CATSRAKGNQPQHF. The CDR3 bases are TGTGCCACCAGCAGAGCTAAAGGGAATCAGCCCCAGCATTTT.

V is TRBV4-3 and J is TRBJ1-4, with no clear D. CDR1 and CDR2 (germline): LGHNA, YSLEER. The CDR3 is made up of 14 amino acids. V lost 0 bases to trimming and J lost 8 bases, with 10 bases between them. The CDR3 loop is CASSQDLGAEKLFF. The CDR3, as DNA: TGCGCCAGCAGCCAAGATCTCGGCGCGGAAAAACTGTTTTTT.

The chain joins TRBV4-1 to TRBJ2-1; D is ambiguous. The CDR3 totals 12 residues. V was cut by 3 bases and J by 10 bases, with 10 bases left in between. CDR1 is MGHRA and CDR2 is YSYEKL in the germline V gene. The CDR3 DNA follows: TGCGCCAGCAGCCAGGTTAGAAAGGAGCAGTTCTTC. Translation gives CASSQVRKEQFF.

The chain couples TRBV28 to TRBJ1-2; 7 nucleotides agree with TRBD1. Germline V gene lookup returns CDR1 MDHEN and CDR2 SYDVKM. The V gene end was trimmed by 5 bases and the J gene end by 3 bases; junction bases not matched to a gene: 9. This CDR3 has 15 residues. Written as DNA, the CDR3 is TGTGCCAGCAGTGGGCCGGGACAGTCGTACTATGGCTACACCTTC. Translation: CASSGPGQSYYGYTF.

The chain combines TRBV12-3 or TRBV12-4 with TRBJ2-2, with a weak D call TRBD2 (6 bases). This CDR3 contains 15 residues. V was shortened by 1 base and J by 3 bases, with 9 bases between the two germline ends. CDR3 in amino acids: CASSLGGTDTGELFF. The CDR3 region has the DNA TGTGCCAGCAGTTTAGGCGGGACGGACACCGGGGAGCTGTTTTTT.

This clonotype was counted at least ten times. This rearrangement joins TRBV7-3 to TRBJ1-1; 9 bases agree with TRBD1. This CDR3 has 12 residues. Germline CDR1 and CDR2: SGHTA and FQGTGA. Trimming removed 5 bases from V and 10 bases from J; junction bases left unmatched: 5. The CDR3 region is CASSDRQGGAFF. The CDR3 nucleotides read TGTGCCAGCAGCGATAGACAGGGGGGAGCTTTCTTT.

In its sample, this clonotype was seen a few times. The chain combines TRBV4-1 with TRBJ1-2; a weak D match, TRBD1 (5 bases). The CDR3 loop spans 15 amino acids. Germline V CDR1 and CDR2: MGHRA, YSYEKL. The V end was cut by 4 bases, the J end by 3 bases, with 15 bases between. The CDR3 protein is CASSPTPGRHYGYTF. In nucleotides, the CDR3 is TGCGCCAGCAGCCCAACCCCAGGGAGGCACTATGGCTACACCTTC.

This chain links TRBV7-2 with TRBJ2-2; 8 bases agree with TRBD1. CDR3 length: 15 amino acids. Germline CDR1 reads SGHTA; CDR2 reads FQGNSA. J gave up 4 bases and V 1 base, and 2 bases lay outside the gene matches. CDR3 sequence reads: CASSLEQGVTGELFF. The CDR3 DNA sequence: TGTGCCAGCAGCTTAGAACAGGGGGTCACCGGGGAGCTGTTTTTT.

The J gene is TRBJ1-1, the V gene TRBV20-1, with D maybe TRBD1 (5 bases). The CDR3 loop spans 16 amino acids. Looked up from germline, CDR1 is DFQATT and CDR2 is SNEGSKA (reference sequence). V dropped 0 bases and J dropped 3 bases, with 17 bases sitting between them. DNA for the CDR3: TGCAGTGCTAGAGAGGGGGTGATCCCCTCCGACACTGAAGCTTTCTTT. Amino acids: CSAREGVIPSDTEAFF.

The CDR3 DNA is TGTGCCACCCCCTTGGGACTCCTCTCTGGGGCCAACGTCCTGACTTTC. It translates to CATPLGLLSGANVLTF. The chain employs TRBV7-9 and TRBJ2-6; D possibly corresponds to TRBD2 (6 bases). CDR1 and CDR2 (germline): SEHNR, FQNEAQ (reference sequence). Trimming removed 10 bases from V and 0 bases from J, with 16 bases in between. The CDR3 loop spans 16 amino acids.

The table lists this clonotype with a few counts. This chain connects TRBV20-1 to TRBJ2-5, with TRBD2 matching over 8 bases. The CDR3 is 15 amino acids. Germline V CDR1 and CDR2: DFQATT, SNEGSKA (reference sequence). The CDR3 DNA sequence: TGCAGCGGCGGTCGGGTAGCGGGAACCCAAGAGACCCAGTACTTC. Its protein product is CSGGRVAGTQETQYF.